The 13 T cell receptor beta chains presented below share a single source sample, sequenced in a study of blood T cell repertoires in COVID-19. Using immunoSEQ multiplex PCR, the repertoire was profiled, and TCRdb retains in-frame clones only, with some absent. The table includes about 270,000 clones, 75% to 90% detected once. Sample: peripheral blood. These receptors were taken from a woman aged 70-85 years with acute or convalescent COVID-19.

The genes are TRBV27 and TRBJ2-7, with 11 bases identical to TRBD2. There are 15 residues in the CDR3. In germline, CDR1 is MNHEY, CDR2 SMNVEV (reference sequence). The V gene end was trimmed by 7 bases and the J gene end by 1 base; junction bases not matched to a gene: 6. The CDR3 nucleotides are TGTGCCAGCACCCTTAGCGGGGGGGATTCCTACGAGCAGTACTTC. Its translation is CASTLSGGDSYEQYF.

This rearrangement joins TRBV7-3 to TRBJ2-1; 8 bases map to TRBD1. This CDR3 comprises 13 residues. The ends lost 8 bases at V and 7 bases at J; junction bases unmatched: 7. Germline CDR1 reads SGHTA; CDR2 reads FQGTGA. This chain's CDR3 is CASGDRFGNEQFF. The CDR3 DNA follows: TGTGCCAGCGGGGACAGGTTTGGTAATGAGCAGTTCTTC.

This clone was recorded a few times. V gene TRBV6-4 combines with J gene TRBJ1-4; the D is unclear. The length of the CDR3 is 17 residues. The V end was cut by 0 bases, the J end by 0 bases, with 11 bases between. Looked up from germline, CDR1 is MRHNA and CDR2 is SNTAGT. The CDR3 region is CASSDSEQRATNEKLFF. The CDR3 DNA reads TGTGCCAGCAGTGACTCCGAACAGAGGGCAACTAATGAAAAACTGTTTTTT.

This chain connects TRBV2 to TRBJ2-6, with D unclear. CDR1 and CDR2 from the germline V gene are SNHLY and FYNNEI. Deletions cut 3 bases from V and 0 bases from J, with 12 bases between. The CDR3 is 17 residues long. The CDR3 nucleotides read TGTGCCAGCAGTGATATTCGTGCCAGCTCTGGGGCCAACGTCCTGACTTTC. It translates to CASSDIRASSGANVLTF.

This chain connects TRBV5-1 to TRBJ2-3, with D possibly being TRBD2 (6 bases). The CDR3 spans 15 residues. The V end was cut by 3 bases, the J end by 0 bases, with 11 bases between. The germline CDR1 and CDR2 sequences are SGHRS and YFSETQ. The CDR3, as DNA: TGCGCCAGCAGCTGGAGGGACGGAAGCACAGATACGCAGTATTTT. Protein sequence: CASSWRDGSTDTQYF.

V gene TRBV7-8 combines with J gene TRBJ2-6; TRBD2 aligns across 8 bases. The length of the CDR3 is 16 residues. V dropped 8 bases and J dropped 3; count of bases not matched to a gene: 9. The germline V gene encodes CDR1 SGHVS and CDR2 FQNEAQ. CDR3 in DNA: TGTGCCAGCGGTTCCGGGGGGGCATTTGGGGCCAACGTCCTGACTTTC. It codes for CASGSGGAFGANVLTF.

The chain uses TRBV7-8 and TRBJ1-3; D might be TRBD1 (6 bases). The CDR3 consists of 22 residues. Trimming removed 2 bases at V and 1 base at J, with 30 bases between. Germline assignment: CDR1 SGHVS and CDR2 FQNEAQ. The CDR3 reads CASSLRDTPAGGLRRSGNTIYF. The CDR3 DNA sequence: TGTGCCAGCAGCTTAAGGGACACCCCGGCGGGGGGGCTGAGGAGGTCTGGAAACACCATATATTTT.

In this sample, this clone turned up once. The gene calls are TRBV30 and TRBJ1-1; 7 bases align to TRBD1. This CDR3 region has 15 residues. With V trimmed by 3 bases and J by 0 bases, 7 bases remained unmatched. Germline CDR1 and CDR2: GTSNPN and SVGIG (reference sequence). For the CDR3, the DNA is TGTGCCTGGAGCCGGACAGGTTACATGAACACTGAAGCTTTCTTT. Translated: CAWSRTGYMNTEAFF.

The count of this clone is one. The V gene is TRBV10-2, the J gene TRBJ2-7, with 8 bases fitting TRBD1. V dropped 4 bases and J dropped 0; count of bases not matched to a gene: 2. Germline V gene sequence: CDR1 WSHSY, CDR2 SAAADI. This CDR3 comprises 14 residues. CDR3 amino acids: CASSGQGSSYEQYF. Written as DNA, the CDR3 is TGCGCCAGCAGTGGACAGGGGAGCTCCTACGAGCAGTACTTC.

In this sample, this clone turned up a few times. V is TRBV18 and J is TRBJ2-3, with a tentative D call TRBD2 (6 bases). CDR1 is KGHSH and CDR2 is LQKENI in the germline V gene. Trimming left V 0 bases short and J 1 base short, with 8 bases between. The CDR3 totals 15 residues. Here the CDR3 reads CASSPPGGRTDTQYF. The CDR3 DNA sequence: TGTGCCAGCTCACCACCGGGGGGACGCACAGATACGCAGTATTTT.

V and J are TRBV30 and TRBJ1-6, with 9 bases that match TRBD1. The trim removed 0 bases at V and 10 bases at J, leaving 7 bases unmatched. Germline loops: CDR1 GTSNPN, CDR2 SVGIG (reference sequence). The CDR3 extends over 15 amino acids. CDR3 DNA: TGTGCCTGGAGTGTACTGGGACAGGGTGAATCACCCCTCCACTTT. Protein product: CAWSVLGQGESPLHF.

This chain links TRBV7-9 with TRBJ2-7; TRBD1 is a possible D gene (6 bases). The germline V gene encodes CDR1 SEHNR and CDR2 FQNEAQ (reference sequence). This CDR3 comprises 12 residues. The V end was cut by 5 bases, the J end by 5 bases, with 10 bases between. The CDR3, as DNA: TGTGCCAGCAGCCTACAGGGTAACGAGCAGTACTTC. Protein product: CASSLQGNEQYF.

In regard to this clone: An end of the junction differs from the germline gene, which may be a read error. The CDR3 sequence is CANSLGGVVTQYF. For the CDR3, the DNA is TGTGCCAACAGCTTAGGCGGGGTGGTGACCCAGTACTTC. V gene TRBV7-9 combines with J gene TRBJ2-5; D perhaps matches TRBD2 (6 bases). Germline V gene sequence: CDR1 SEHNR, CDR2 FQNEAQ (reference sequence). This CDR3 is 13 amino acids long.